This section outlines one TCR beta chain sequence together with its context. This record belongs to a study of blood T cell repertoires in COVID-19. Study in general: COVID-19 samples from acute and convalescent phases originated in the United States, Italy and Spain. Sources were T cells, B-cell-depleted T cells, or PBMCs; the material itself was cDNA or gDNA.

The CDR3 covers 17 residues. CDR1 and CDR2 from the germline V gene are SGHNT and YYREEE (reference sequence). V shed 1 base, J shed 4 bases, and the junction held 8 bases outside the gene matches. Original data processing: It was from reference gene primer amplification that nucleated cell counts were estimated. Using immunoSEQ multiplex PCR, the repertoire was profiled, and TCRdb retains in-frame clones only, with some absent. From that table come the V and J calls and clone size; the DNA was used to work out D and trimming. This table holds 60,000 to 80,000 clones, more than 85% found once. This TCR was recovered from a man in his 60s with acute or convalescent COVID-19. The specimen was peripheral blood. The chain links TRBV5-4 to TRBJ2-2; TRBD2 agrees at 9 bases. CDR3 DNA: TGTGCCAGCAGCTTGTCTTTAAGCGGGGGGTCCACCGGGGAGCTGTTTTTT. It translates to CASSLSLSGGSTGELFF.